The rows below give T cell receptor beta chains drawn from one sample of a study of blood T cell repertoires in COVID-19. Here immunoSEQ multiplex PCR was the method, and the copy in TCRdb shows in-frame clones only, minus some. The sample has fewer than 300,000 clones, about four fifths seen once. The sample comprised peripheral blood. The receptors were gathered from a man aged 80 or over with acute or convalescent COVID-19. Each CDR3 is given with its conserved first and last residue. The D gene is left open where the match is weak. Clone size, where shown, is once, few, many, or a class for clones that have expanded.

TRBD2	TRBV30	few	TRBJ2-7	CAWSGTSFSYEQYF	TGTGCCTGGAGCGGGACTAGCTTTTCCTACGAGCAGTACTTC
-	TRBV6-5	-	TRBJ2-2	CASSFPQNTGELFF	TGTGCCAGCAGCTTCCCACAGAACACCGGGGAGCTGTTTTTT
TRBD2	TRBV7-3	-	TRBJ2-2	CASSPQVRREGGELFF	TGTGCCAGCAGCCCACAAGTCCGGCGGGAGGGCGGGGAGCTGTTTTTT
-	TRBV2	-	TRBJ2-6	CASTTPGYSGSGANVLTF	TGTGCCAGCACCACACCGGGATACTCGGGCTCTGGGGCCAACGTCCTGACTTTC
TRBD2	TRBV11-1	-	TRBJ2-3	CASSPTSGRSGTQYF	TGTGCCAGCAGCCCTACTAGCGGGAGATCGGGTACGCAGTATTTT
-	TRBV7-2	-	TRBJ1-1	CASRRTVNTEAFF	TGTGCCAGCAGAAGGACAGTGAACACTGAAGCTTTCTTT
TRBD1	TRBV27	-	TRBJ1-6	CASSQQGGGSPLHF	TGTGCCAGCAGTCAACAGGGGGGAGGGTCACCCCTCCACTTT
TRBD2	TRBV5-1	-	TRBJ2-1	CASSSAGGPYNEQFF	TGCGCCAGCAGCTCCGCGGGGGGCCCCTACAATGAGCAGTTCTTC
-	TRBV4-1	-	TRBJ2-5	CASSQADLTRINQETQYF	TGCGCCAGCAGCCAAGCCGACCTTACGAGGATTAACCAAGAGACCCAGTACTTC
TRBD2	TRBV4-2	-	TRBJ2-1	CASSQDSSGRDNEQFF	TGTGCCAGCAGCCAAGACAGTAGCGGGAGAGATAATGAGCAGTTCTTC
-	TRBV10-3	once	TRBJ1-2	CAISERDYGYTF	TGTGCCATCAGTGAGCGGGACTATGGCTACACCTTC
-	TRBV4-1	-	TRBJ2-7	CASSQALGGVGTYEQYF	TGCGCCAGCAGCCAAGCACTCGGGGGTGTAGGGACCTACGAGCAGTACTTC
TRBD2	TRBV24-1	-	TRBJ2-7	CATSDLAGGRYEQYF	TGTGCCACCAGTGACCTAGCGGGAGGCCGATACGAGCAGTACTTC
-	TRBV9	-	TRBJ2-3	CASSVAQTTDTQYF	TGTGCCAGCAGCGTAGCACAGACCACAGATACGCAGTATTTT
-	TRBV3-1/TRBV3-2	once	TRBJ1-6	CASSQAGRWGNSPLHF	TGTGCCAGCAGCCAGGCGGGGCGCTGGGGTAATTCACCCCTCCACTTT
-	TRBV27	-	TRBJ2-1	CASRRQEAPYNEQFF	TGTGCCAGCAGGCGACAGGAAGCCCCCTACAATGAGCAGTTCTTC
TRBD2	TRBV9	-	TRBJ2-3	CASGLAPTDTQYF	TGTGCCAGCGGACTAGCTCCCACAGATACGCAGTATTTT
-	TRBV10-1	-	TRBJ2-3	CASSRHTDTQYF	TGCGCCAGCAGTAGACACACAGATACGCAGTATTTT